This TCR beta chain is drawn from a study of blood T cell repertoires in COVID-19. The data were produced by immunoSEQ multiplex PCR, yet TCRdb's version contains in-frame clones alone and is incomplete. Of 140,000 to 150,000 clones listed, 85% to 90% were seen once; the top ten hold under 3%. The CDR3 consists of 14 residues. Trimming removed 4 bases from V and 6 bases from J; junction bases left unmatched: 7. CDR1 is LNHNV and CDR2 is YYDKDF in the germline V gene (reference sequence). The sequencing input was peripheral blood. The V and J genes are TRBV15 and TRBJ2-7, with TRBD1 identical over 9 bases. This clonotype was obtained from a human donor in a cohort sampled during active COVID-19. This chain's CDR3 is CATSMDRGGREQYF. The CDR3 DNA follows: TGTGCCACCAGCATGGACAGGGGAGGCCGCGAGCAGTACTTC.